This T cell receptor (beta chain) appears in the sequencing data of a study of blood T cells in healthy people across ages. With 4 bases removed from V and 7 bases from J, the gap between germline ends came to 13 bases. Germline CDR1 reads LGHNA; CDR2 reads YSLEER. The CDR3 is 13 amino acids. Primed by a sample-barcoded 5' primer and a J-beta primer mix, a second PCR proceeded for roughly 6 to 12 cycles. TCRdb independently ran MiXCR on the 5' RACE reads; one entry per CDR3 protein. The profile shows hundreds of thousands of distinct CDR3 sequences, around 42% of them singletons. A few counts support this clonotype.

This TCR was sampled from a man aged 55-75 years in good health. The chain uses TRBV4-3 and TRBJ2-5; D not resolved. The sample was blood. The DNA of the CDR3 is TGCGCCAGCAGCCTCAGGAGTACTGCGACCCAGTACTTC. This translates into CASSLRSTATQYF.